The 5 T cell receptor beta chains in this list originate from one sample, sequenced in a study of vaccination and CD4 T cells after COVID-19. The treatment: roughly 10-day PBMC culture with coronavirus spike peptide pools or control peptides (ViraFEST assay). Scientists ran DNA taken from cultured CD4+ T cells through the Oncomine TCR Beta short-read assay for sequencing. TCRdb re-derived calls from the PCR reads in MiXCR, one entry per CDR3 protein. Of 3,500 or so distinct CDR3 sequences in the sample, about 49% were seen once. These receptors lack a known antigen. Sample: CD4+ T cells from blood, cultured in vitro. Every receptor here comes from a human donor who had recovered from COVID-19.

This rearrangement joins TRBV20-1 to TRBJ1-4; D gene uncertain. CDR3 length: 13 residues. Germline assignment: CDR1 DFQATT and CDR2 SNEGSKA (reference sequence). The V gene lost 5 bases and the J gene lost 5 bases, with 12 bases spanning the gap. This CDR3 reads CSAPRGSNEKLFF. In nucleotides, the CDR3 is TGCAGTGCTCCACGGGGTTCCAATGAAAAACTGTTTTTT.

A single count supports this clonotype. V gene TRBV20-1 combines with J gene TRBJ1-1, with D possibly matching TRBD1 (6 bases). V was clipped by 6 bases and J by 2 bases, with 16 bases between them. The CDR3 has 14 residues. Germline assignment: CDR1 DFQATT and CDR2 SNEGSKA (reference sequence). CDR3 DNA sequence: TGCAGTGCAAAGGGACATACGGGCAACACTGAAGCTTTCTTT. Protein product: CSAKGHTGNTEAFF.

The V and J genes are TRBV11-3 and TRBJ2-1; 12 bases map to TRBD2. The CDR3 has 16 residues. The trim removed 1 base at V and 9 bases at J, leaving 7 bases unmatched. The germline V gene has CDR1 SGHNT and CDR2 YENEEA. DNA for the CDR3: TGTGCCAGCAGCTTAGCCCCTAGCGGGGGGGGAGGTGAGCAGTTCTTC. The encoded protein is CASSLAPSGGGGEQFF.

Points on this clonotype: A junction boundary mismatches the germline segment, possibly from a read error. The CDR3 DNA is TGTGCTAGCAGCCTCGTGGTACGGGTCTATGGCTACACCTTC. It specifies CASSLVVRVYGYTF. V gene TRBV7-7 combines with J gene TRBJ1-2, with D hard to call. The CDR3 is made up of 14 amino acids. Germline V gives CDR1 SSHAT, CDR2 FNYEAQ (reference sequence).

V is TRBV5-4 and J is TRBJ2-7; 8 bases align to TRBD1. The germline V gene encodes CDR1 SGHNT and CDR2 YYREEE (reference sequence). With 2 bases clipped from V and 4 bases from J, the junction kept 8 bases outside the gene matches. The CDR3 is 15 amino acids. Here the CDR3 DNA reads TGTGCCAGCAGCTTACGCAGGGGGCCGACTTACGAGCAGTACTTC. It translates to CASSLRRGPTYEQYF.